The following is a TCR beta chain sequence with its context. This sample stems from a study of blood T cell repertoires in COVID-19. Whole-study context: There were acute and convalescent COVID-19 samples, and they came from the United States, Italy and Spain. T cells, B-cell-depleted T cells, or PBMCs provided the cDNA or gDNA that served as material.

Original handling: Counts of nucleated cells, estimated from reference gene primer amplification, were obtained. TCRdb keeps only in-frame clones here, not all; method: immunoSEQ multiplex PCR. Clone size and V and J calls were adopted from that table, with D and trimming inferred from the DNA. This table has some 120,000 clones, approximately 81% appearing once. The CDR3 has 14 amino acids. The germline V gene has CDR1 SQVTM and CDR2 ANQGSEA. Trimming at V came to 6 bases and at J to 3 bases, leaving 7 bases not matched to a gene. The material sequenced was peripheral blood. V and J are TRBV29-1 and TRBJ2-1, with 8 bases identical to TRBD2. The receptor's source is a man in his sixties with acute or convalescent COVID-19. CDR3 nucleotides: TGCAGCGTGCAGCGGGGGACAAGCTACAATGAGCAGTTCTTC. It specifies CSVQRGTSYNEQFF.